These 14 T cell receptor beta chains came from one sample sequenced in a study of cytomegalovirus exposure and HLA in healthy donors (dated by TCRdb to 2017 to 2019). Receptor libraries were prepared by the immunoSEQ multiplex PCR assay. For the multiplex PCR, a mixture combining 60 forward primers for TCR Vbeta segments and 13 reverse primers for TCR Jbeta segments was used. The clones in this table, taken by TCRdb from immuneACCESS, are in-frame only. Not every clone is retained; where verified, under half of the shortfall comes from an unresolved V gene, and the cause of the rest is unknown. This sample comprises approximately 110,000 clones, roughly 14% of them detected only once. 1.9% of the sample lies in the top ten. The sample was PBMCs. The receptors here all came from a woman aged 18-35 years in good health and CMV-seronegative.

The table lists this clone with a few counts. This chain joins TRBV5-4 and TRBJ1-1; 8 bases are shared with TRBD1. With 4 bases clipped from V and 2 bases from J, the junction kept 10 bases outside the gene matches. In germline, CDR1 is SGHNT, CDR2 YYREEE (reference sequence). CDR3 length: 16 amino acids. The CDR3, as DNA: TGTGCCAGCAGCCCGGGCCGGGACAGGAGAAACACTGAAGCTTTCTTT. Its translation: CASSPGRDRRNTEAFF.

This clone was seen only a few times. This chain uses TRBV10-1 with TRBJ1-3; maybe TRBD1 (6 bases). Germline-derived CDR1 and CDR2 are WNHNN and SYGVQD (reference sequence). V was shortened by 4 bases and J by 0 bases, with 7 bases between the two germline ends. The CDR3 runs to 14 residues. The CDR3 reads CASSVDSSGNTIYF. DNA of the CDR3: TGCGCCAGCAGTGTGGACAGCTCTGGAAACACCATATATTTT.

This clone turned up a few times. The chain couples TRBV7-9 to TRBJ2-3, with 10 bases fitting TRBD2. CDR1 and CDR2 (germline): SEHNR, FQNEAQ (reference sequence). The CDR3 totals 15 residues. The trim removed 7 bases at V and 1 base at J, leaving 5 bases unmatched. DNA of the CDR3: TGTGCCAGCACCGTTGGACTAGCGGGCACAGATACGCAGTATTTT. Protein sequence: CASTVGLAGTDTQYF.

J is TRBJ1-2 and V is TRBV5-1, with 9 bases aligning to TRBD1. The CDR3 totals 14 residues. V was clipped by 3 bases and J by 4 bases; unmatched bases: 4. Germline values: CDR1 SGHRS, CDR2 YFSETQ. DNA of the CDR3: TGCGCCAGCAGCTCCCCGGGACAGGGCTATGGCTACACCTTC. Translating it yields CASSSPGQGYGYTF.

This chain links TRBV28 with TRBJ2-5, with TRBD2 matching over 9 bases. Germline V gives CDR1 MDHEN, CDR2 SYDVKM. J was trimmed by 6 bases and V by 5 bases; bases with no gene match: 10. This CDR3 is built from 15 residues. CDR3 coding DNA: TGTGCCAGCAGTCCCCCGGGACTAGCTTGGAAGACCCAGTACTTC. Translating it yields CASSPPGLAWKTQYF.

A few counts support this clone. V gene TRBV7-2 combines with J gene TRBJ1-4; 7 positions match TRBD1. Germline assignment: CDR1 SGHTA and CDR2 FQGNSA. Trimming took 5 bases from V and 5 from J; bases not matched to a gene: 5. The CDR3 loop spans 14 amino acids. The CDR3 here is CASSRRQGNEKLFF. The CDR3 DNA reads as TGTGCCAGCAGCCGACGACAGGGAAATGAAAAACTGTTTTTT.

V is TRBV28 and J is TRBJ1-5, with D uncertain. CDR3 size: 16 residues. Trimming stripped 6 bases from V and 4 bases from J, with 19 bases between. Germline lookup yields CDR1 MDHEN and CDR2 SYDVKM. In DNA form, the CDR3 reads TGTGCCAGCAGAAGATCCGAGGGCAGGTTTAATCAGCCCCAGCATTTT. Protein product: CASRRSEGRFNQPQHF.

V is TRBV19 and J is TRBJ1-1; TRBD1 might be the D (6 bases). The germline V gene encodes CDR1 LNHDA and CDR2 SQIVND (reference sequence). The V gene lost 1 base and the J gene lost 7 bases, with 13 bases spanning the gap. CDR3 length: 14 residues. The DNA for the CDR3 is TGTGCCAGTAGTATAGTCGCAGGGGAAGGTGAAGCTTTCTTT. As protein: CASSIVAGEGEAFF.

The CDR3 loop reads CASSEVQAINYGYTF. The DNA for the CDR3 is TGTGCCAGCAGTGAAGTCCAAGCAATAAACTATGGCTACACCTTC. V usage is TRBV2 and J usage is TRBJ1-2; D gene unclear. Between the trimmed V and J ends, which lost 1 base and 2 bases, there was a span of 11 bases. Germline assignment: CDR1 SNHLY and CDR2 FYNNEI. The CDR3 covers 15 residues.

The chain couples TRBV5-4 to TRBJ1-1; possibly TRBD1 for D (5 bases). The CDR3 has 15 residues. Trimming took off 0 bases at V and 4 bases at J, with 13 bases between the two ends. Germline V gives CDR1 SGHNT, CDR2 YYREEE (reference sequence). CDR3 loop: CASSLAPQGGTEAFF. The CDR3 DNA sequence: TGTGCCAGCAGCTTGGCCCCCCAGGGAGGCACTGAAGCTTTCTTT. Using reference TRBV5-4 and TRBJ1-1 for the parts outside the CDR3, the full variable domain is ETGVTQSPTHLIKTRGQQVTLRCSSQSGHNTVSWYQQALGQGPQFIFQYYREEENGRGNFPPRFSGLQFPNYSSELNVNALELDDSALYLCASSLAPQGGTEAFFGQGTRLTVV.

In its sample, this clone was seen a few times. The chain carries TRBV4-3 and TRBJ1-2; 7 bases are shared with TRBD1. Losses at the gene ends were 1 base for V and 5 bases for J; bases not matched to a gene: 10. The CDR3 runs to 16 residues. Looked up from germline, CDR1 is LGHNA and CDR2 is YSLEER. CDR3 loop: CASSQGLTGAAYGYTF. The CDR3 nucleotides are TGCGCCAGCAGCCAAGGCCTCACAGGGGCGGCTTATGGCTACACCTTC.

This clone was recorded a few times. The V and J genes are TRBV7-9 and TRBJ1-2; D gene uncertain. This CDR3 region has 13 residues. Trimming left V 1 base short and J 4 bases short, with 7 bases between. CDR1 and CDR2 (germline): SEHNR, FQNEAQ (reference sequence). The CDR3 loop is CASSLDSFYGYTF. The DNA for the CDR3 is TGTGCCAGCAGCTTAGACAGCTTCTATGGCTACACCTTC.

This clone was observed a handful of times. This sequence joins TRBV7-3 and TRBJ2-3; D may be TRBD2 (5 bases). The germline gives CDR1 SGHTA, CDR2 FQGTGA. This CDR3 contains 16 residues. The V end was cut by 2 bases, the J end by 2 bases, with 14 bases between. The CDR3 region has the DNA TGTGCCAGCAGCTTACTTCGTAATAGCGACACAGATACGCAGTATTTT. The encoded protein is CASSLLRNSDTDTQYF.

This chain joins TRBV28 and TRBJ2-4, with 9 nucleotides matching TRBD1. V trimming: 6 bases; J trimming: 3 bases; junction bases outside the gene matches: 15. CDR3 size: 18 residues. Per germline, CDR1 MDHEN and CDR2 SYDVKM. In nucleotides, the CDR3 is TGTGCCAGCAGGTCCGGGACAGGGATTTTCGGGGTCAAAAACATTCAGTACTTC. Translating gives CASRSGTGIFGVKNIQYF.